Each of the 5 T cell receptor beta chains below was sequenced from the same sample in a study of metastatic and nonmetastatic thyroid tumors. MiXCR re-clonotyped the PCR reads for TCRdb. The repertoire holds roughly 83,000 clones, with approximately 15% as singletons. No patient received treatment before thyroid surgery. Input material: blood. Receptors originate from a female donor with papillary thyroid cancer or a benign thyroid nodule (not recorded which). Some clones in this sample may be carry-over from other donors' samples.

At least ten counts were recorded for this clone. The chain combines TRBV7-2 with TRBJ2-1; the D is unclear. Between the trimmed V and J ends, which lost 2 bases and 0 bases, there was a span of 11 bases. CDR1 is SGHTA, CDR2 FQGNSA, per germline. The length of the CDR3 is 16 residues. In DNA, the CDR3 is TGTGCCAGCAGCTTAAGAATGGTAGGCTCCTACAATGAGCAGTTCTTC. Protein: CASSLRMVGSYNEQFF.

Ten or more counts support this clone. The V gene is TRBV3-1, the J gene TRBJ2-3; either TRBD1 or TRBD2 may fit D (5 bases each). The V end lost 1 base, the J end lost 6 bases, and 11 bases lay between the germline ends. Germline CDR1 and CDR2: LGHDT and YNNKEL (reference sequence). The CDR3 consists of 14 residues. The CDR3 region has the DNA TGTGCCAGCAGCCAAGTTCTAGGGACGGATACGCAGTATTTT. This sequence encodes CASSQVLGTDTQYF.

This clone was seen repeatedly, ten times or more. The chain joins TRBV28 to TRBJ1-1, with D possibly TRBD1 on 6 matching bases. V lost 8 bases and J lost 4, with 14 bases in between. The CDR3 totals 13 residues. Germline V gene sequence: CDR1 MDHEN, CDR2 SYDVKM. The CDR3 is CASLSGGPTEAFF. The CDR3 nucleotides read TGTGCCAGCCTAAGCGGGGGGCCCACTGAAGCTTTCTTT.

V is TRBV30 and J is TRBJ1-2, with TRBD1 as a possible D gene (5 bases). This CDR3 is built from 13 residues. V was pared by 4 bases and J by 2 bases, with 11 bases between. CDR1 and CDR2 from the germline V gene are GTSNPN and SVGIG (reference sequence). This chain's CDR3 is CAWTRDGNYGYTF. The CDR3 DNA reads TGTGCCTGGACCCGGGACGGAAACTATGGCTACACCTTC.

A remark on this clone: This sequence may be a read error, since a much larger clone differs from it by one base. The chain combines TRBV20-1 with TRBJ1-5; D not certain. V dropped 0 bases and J dropped 7 bases, with 10 bases sitting between them. The CDR3 length is 13 residues. Germline V gene data show CDR1 as DFQATT and CDR2 as SNEGSKA (reference sequence). In nucleotides, the CDR3 is TGCAGTGCTAGAGATACCCCCGAACAGCCCCAGCATTTT. Amino acids: CSARDTPEQPQHF.